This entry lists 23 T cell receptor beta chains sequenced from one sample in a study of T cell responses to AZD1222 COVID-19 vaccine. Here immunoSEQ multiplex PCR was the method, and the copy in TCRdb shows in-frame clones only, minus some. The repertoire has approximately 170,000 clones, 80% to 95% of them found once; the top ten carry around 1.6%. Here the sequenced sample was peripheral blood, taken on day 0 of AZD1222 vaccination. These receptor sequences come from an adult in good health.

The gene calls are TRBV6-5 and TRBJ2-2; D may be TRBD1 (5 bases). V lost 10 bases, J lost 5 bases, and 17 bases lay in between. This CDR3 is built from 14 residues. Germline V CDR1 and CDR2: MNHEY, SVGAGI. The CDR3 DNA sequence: TGTGCCACTAAGGCCAGGGTAGAAACCGGGGAGCTGTTTTTT. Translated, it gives CATKARVETGELFF.

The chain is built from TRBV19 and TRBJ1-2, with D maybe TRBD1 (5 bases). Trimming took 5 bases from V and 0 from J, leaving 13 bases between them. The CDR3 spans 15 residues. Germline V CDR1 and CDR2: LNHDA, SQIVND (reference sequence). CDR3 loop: CASSPDSLPNYGYTF. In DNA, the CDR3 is TGTGCCAGTAGTCCTGACAGCCTACCTAACTATGGCTACACCTTC. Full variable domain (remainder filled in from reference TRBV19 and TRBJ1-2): DGGITQSPKYLFRKEGQNVTLSCEQNLNHDAMYWYRQDPGQGLRLIYYSQIVNDFQKGDIAEGYSVSREKKESFPLTVTSAQKNPTAFYLCASSPDSLPNYGYTFGSGTRLTVV.

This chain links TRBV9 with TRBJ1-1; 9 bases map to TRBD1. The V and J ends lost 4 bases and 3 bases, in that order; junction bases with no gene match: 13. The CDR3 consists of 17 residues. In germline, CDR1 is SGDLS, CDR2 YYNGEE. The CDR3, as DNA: TGTGCCAGCAGCCCCCGACAGGGGGGGAGCTCAGACACTGAAGCTTTCTTT. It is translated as CASSPRQGGSSDTEAFF.

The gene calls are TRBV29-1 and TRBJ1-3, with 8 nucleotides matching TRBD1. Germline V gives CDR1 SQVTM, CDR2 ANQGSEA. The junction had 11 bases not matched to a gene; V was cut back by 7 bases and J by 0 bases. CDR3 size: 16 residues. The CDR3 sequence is CSAIGRQGISGNTIYF. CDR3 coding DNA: TGCAGCGCAATAGGGAGACAGGGGATCTCTGGAAACACCATATATTTT.

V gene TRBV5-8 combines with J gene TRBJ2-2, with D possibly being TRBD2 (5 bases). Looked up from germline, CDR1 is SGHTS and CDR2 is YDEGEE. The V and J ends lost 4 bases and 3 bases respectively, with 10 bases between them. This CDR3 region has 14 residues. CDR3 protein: CASSLRTYTGELFF. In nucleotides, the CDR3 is TGTGCCAGCAGCCTCCGGACTTACACCGGGGAGCTGTTTTTT. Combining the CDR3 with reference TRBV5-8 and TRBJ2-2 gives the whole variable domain EAGVTQSPTHLIKTRGQQATLRCSPISGHTSVYWYQQALGLGLQFLLWYDEGEERNRGNFPPRFSGRQFPNYSSELNVNALELEDSALYLCASSLRTYTGELFFGEGSRLTVL.

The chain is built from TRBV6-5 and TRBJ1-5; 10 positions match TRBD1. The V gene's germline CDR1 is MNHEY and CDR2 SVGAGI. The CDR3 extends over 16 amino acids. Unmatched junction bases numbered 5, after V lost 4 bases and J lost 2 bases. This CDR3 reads CASSSAGTGGNQPQHF. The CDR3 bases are TGTGCCAGCAGTTCGGCCGGGACAGGGGGCAATCAGCCCCAGCATTTT.

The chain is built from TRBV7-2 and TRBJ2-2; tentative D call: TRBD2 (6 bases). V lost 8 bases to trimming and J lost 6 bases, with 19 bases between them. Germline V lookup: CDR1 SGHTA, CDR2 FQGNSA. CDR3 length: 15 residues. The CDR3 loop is CASSTRRGPAGELFF. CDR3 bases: TGTGCCAGCTCCACGAGGCGGGGACCCGCCGGGGAGCTGTTTTTT.

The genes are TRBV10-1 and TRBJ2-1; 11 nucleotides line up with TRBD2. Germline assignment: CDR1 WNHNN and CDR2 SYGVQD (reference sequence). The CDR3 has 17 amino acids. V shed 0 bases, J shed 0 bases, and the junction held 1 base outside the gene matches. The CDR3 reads CASSESTSGASYNEQFF. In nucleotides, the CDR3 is TGCGCCAGCAGTGAGTCGACTAGCGGGGCCTCCTACAATGAGCAGTTCTTC.

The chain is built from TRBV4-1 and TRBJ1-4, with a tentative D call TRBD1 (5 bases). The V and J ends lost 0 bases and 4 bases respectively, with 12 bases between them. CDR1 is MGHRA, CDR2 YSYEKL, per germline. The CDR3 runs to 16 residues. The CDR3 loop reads CASSQDVGLRNEKLFF. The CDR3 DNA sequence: TGCGCCAGCAGCCAAGATGTGGGGCTACGTAATGAAAAACTGTTTTTT.

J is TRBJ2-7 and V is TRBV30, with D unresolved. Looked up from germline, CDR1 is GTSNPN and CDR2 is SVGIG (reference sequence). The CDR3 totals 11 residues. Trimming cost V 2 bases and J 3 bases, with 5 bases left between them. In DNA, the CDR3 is TGTGCCTGGAGTCCCAGCTACGAGCAGTACTTC. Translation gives CAWSPSYEQYF.

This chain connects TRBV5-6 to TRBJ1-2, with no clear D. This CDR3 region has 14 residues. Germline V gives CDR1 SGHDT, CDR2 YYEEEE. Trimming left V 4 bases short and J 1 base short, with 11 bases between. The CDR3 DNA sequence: TGTGCCAGCAGCCCCATCGGGGATAACTATGGCTACACCTTC. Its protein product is CASSPIGDNYGYTF.

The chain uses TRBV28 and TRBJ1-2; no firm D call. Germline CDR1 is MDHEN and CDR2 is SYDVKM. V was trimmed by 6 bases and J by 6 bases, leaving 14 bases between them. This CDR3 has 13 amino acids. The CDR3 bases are TGTGCCAGCAGGGTCGCCCCGCTAAATGGCTACACCTTC. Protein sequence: CASRVAPLNGYTF.

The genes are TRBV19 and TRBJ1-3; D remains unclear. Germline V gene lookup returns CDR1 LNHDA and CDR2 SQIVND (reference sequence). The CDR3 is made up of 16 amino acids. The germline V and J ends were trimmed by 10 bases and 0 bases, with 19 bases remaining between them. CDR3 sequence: CATVRRNQVSGNTIYF. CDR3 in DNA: TGTGCCACCGTCCGGCGAAATCAGGTCTCTGGAAACACCATATATTTT.

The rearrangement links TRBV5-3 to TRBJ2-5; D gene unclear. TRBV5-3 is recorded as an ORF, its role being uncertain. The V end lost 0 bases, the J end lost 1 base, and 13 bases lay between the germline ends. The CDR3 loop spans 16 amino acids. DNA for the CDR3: TGTGCCAGAAGCTTGGTAGGGAAAATCGGCCAAGAGACCCAGTACTTC. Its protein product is CARSLVGKIGQETQYF.

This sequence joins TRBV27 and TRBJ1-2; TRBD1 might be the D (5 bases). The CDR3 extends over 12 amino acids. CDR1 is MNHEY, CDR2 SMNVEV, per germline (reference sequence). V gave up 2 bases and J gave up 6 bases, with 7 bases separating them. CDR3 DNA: TGTGCCAGCAGTTTACGGGGCCATGGCTACACCTTC. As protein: CASSLRGHGYTF.

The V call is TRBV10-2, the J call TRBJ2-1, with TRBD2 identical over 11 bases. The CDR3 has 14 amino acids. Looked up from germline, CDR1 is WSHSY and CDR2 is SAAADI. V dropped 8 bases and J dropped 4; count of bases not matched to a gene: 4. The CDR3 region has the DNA TGCGCCAGCTCCGGGACTAGCGGTTACAATGAGCAGTTCTTC. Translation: CASSGTSGYNEQFF.

CDR3: CATSGPLRGLSDTQYF. The CDR3 coding sequence is TGTGCCACCAGTGGACCACTGAGGGGGTTGTCAGATACGCAGTATTTT. V usage is TRBV24-1 and J usage is TRBJ2-3, with D maybe TRBD1 (6 bases). CDR1 and CDR2 from the germline V gene are KGHDR and SFDVKD. V shed 5 bases and J shed 4 bases, with 18 bases lying between them. CDR3 size: 16 residues.

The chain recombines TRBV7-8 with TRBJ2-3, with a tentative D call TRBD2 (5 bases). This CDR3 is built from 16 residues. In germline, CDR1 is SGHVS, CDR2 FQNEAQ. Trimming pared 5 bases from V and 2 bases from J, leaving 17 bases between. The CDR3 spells CASSQDKRFSTDTQYF. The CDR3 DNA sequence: TGTGCCAGCAGCCAGGATAAGCGGTTCTCCACAGATACGCAGTATTTT.

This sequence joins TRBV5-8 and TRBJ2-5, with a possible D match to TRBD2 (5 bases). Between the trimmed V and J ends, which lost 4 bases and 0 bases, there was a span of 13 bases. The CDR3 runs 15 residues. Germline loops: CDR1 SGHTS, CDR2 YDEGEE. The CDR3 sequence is CASSPGMGNQETQYF. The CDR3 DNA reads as TGTGCCAGCAGCCCGGGGATGGGAAACCAAGAGACCCAGTACTTC.

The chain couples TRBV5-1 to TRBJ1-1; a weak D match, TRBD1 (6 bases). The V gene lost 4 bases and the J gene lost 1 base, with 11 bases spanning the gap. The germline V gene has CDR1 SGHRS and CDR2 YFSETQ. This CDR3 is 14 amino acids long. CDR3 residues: CASSRTGQNTEAFF. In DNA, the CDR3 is TGCGCCAGCAGCCGAACGGGACAGAACACTGAAGCTTTCTTT.

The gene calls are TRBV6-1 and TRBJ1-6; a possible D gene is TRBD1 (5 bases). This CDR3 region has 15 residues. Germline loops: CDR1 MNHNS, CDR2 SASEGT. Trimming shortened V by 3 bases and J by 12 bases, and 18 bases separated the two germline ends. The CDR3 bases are TGTGCCAGCAGTGAGGCCGGGACCGACCTAAAACCCCTCCACTTT. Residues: CASSEAGTDLKPLHF.

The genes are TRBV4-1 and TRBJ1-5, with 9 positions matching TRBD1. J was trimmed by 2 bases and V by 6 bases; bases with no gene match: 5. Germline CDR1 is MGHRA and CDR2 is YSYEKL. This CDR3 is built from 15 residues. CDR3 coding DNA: TGCGCCAGCAGTCGGGACAGGGCGGGCAATCAGCCCCAGCATTTT. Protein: CASSRDRAGNQPQHF.

CDR3 sequence (DNA): TGTGCCAGCAGCCCTCAGGGGAGGGCCCTGGGAGATACGCAGTATTTT. It encodes CASSPQGRALGDTQYF. V and J are TRBV3-1 (or the pseudogene TRBV3-2) and TRBJ2-3; possibly TRBD2 for D (7 bases). This CDR3 spans 16 amino acids. The V gene's germline CDR1 is LGHDT and CDR2 YNNKEL (reference sequence). With 4 bases removed from V and 5 bases from J, the gap between germline ends came to 19 bases.